A selection of T cell receptor beta chains follows, all from one sample in a study of blood T cell repertoires in COVID-19. Repertoires were generated with immunoSEQ multiplex PCR, while TCRdb's copy carries only in-frame clones and drops some. In the table there are about 98,000 clones, around 84% of which are singletons. Material for sequencing was peripheral blood. These receptors came from a man aged 50-59 years with active or convalescent COVID-19. Both conserved end residues are part of each CDR3. A D gene is named only where the DNA matches it firmly. Not all rows give a size; the values are once, few, many and, for expanded clones, a class.

D: NA; J: TRBJ2-3; size: NA; V: TRBV19; CDR3: CASRHRGGLDTQYF; DNA: TGTGCCAGTAGACATAGGGGGGGGCTCGATACGCAGTATTTT
D: NA; J: TRBJ2-3; size: NA; V: TRBV19; CDR3: CATLNFDTQYF; DNA: TGTGCCACCTTGAACTTCGATACGCAGTATTTT
D: NA; J: TRBJ1-5; size: NA; V: TRBV18; CDR3: CASSPHHQGQPQHF; DNA: TGTGCCAGCTCACCCCACCACCAGGGGCAGCCCCAGCATTTT
D: TRBD1; J: TRBJ2-2; size: NA; V: TRBV28; CDR3: CASSLREDRGTGELFF; DNA: TGTGCCAGCAGTTTGAGGGAGGACAGGGGCACCGGGGAGCTGTTTTTT
D: TRBD1; J: TRBJ1-2; size: NA; V: TRBV2; CDR3: CASRRQGTEPGYTF; DNA: TGTGCCAGCAGACGACAGGGAACGGAGCCGGGCTACACCTTC
D: NA; J: TRBJ2-7; size: once; V: TRBV25-1; CDR3: CASRGAGRPSSYEQYF; DNA: TGTGCCAGCAGAGGGGCCGGGAGACCCAGCTCCTACGAGCAGTACTTC
D: TRBD2; J: TRBJ2-3; size: NA; V: TRBV7-8; CDR3: CASSISLGLAGDTQYF; DNA: TGTGCCAGCAGCATAAGCCTTGGACTAGCGGGGGATACGCAGTATTTT
D: TRBD1; J: TRBJ1-1; size: NA; V: TRBV4-3; CDR3: CASSPSDRGTEAFF; DNA: TGCGCCAGCAGCCCCTCCGACAGGGGTACTGAAGCTTTCTTT
D: NA; J: TRBJ1-1; size: NA; V: TRBV5-1; CDR3: CASSLVTGNSNTEAFF; DNA: TGCGCCAGCAGCTTGGTGACCGGGAACAGCAACACTGAAGCTTTCTTT
D: NA; J: TRBJ1-3; size: NA; V: TRBV19; CDR3: CASSTTGPSSGNTIYF; DNA: TGTGCCAGTAGTACCACAGGGCCGAGCTCTGGAAACACCATATATTTT
D: NA; J: TRBJ1-3; size: NA; V: TRBV6-5; CDR3: CASRPGLSSGNTIYF; DNA: TGTGCCAGCAGACCGGGTCTCTCCTCTGGAAACACCATATATTTT
D: TRBD1; J: TRBJ1-5; size: few; V: TRBV30; CDR3: CAWSQGAQQPQHF; DNA: TGTGCCTGGAGCCAGGGGGCGCAGCAGCCCCAGCATTTT
D: TRBD1; J: TRBJ1-1; size: NA; V: TRBV10-1; CDR3: CASSVGQAGTEAFF; DNA: TGCGCCAGCAGTGTCGGACAGGCTGGGACTGAAGCTTTCTTT
D: NA; J: TRBJ2-1; size: NA; V: TRBV6-5; CDR3: CASSAGQHYNEQFF; DNA: TGTGCCAGCTCCGCCGGACAGCATTACAATGAGCAGTTCTTC
D: NA; J: TRBJ1-4; size: NA; V: TRBV7-6; CDR3: CASSLGQNEKLFF; DNA: TGTGCCAGCAGCTTAGGGCAAAATGAAAAACTGTTTTTT
D: NA; J: TRBJ1-4; size: few; V: TRBV6-1; CDR3: CASSEASWVAGSEKLFF; DNA: TGTGCCAGCAGTGAAGCGAGTTGGGTGGCGGGGAGTGAAAAACTGTTTTTT
D: NA; J: TRBJ1-1; size: NA; V: TRBV18; CDR3: CASSPAVGAQNTEAFF; DNA: TGTGCCAGCTCACCAGCCGTGGGGGCGCAGAACACTGAAGCTTTCTTT
D: TRBD2; J: TRBJ2-1; size: NA; V: TRBV10-3; CDR3: CAISEPGLGTYNEQFF; DNA: TGTGCCATCAGTGAACCGGGACTAGGCACGTACAATGAGCAGTTCTTC
D: NA; J: TRBJ1-4; size: NA; V: TRBV29-1; CDR3: CSASLITNEKLFF; DNA: TGCAGCGCGAGCTTAATCACTAATGAAAAACTGTTTTTT
D: TRBD1; J: TRBJ2-3; size: once; V: TRBV7-6; CDR3: CASASGTGVTDTQYF; DNA: TGTGCCAGCGCTTCCGGGACAGGGGTTACAGATACGCAGTATTTT
D: TRBD1; J: TRBJ1-2; size: NA; V: TRBV2; CDR3: CASSGQGGGTGYTF; DNA: TGTGCCAGCAGCGGACAGGGAGGAGGGACTGGCTACACCTTC
D: TRBD1; J: TRBJ2-4; size: NA; V: TRBV7-9; CDR3: CASSPDRVAAKNIQYF; DNA: TGTGCCAGCAGCCCAGACAGGGTGGCGGCCAAAAACATTCAGTACTTC
D: NA; J: TRBJ1-2; size: NA; V: TRBV12-3/TRBV12-4; CDR3: CASSPTSNYGYTF; DNA: TGTGCCAGCAGTCCCACATCTAACTATGGCTACACCTTC
D: NA; J: TRBJ2-6; size: once; V: TRBV18; CDR3: CASSQTSSGANVLTF; DNA: TGTGCCAGCTCCCAAACTAGCTCTGGGGCCAACGTCCTGACTTTC
D: TRBD1; J: TRBJ1-2; size: NA; V: TRBV5-5; CDR3: CASSSGQLLNYGYTF; DNA: TGTGCCAGCAGCTCGGGACAGCTCCTTAACTATGGCTACACCTTC
D: NA; J: TRBJ2-2; size: NA; V: TRBV5-1; CDR3: CASSQDSNTGELFF; DNA: TGCGCCAGCAGCCAGGACAGCAACACCGGGGAGCTGTTTTTT
D: NA; J: TRBJ2-3; size: NA; V: TRBV5-1; CDR3: CASSLGTRTVDTQYF; DNA: TGCGCCAGCAGCTTGGGGACTCGTACAGTGGATACGCAGTATTTT
D: NA; J: TRBJ2-6; size: NA; V: TRBV5-1; CDR3: CASSYSGAGANVLTF; DNA: TGCGCCAGCAGCTACTCAGGGGCCGGGGCCAACGTCCTGACTTTC
D: NA; J: TRBJ1-2; size: NA; V: TRBV5-6; CDR3: CASSLGSANYGYTF; DNA: TGTGCCAGCAGCTTGGGCAGTGCTAACTATGGCTACACCTTC
D: TRBD1; J: TRBJ1-5; size: NA; V: TRBV19; CDR3: CASTGTEGWGNQPQHF; DNA: TGTGCCAGCACCGGGACAGAAGGATGGGGCAATCAGCCCCAGCATTTT
D: TRBD2; J: TRBJ2-1; size: NA; V: TRBV6-5; CDR3: CASSRTSGAYNEQFF; DNA: TGTGCCAGCAGTCGGACTAGCGGGGCATACAATGAGCAGTTCTTC
D: TRBD2; J: TRBJ2-3; size: NA; V: TRBV10-2; CDR3: CASSDPRASGLYTQYF; DNA: TGCGCCAGCAGTGACCCAAGGGCTAGCGGGCTCTATACGCAGTATTTT
D: NA; J: TRBJ2-2; size: NA; V: TRBV18; CDR3: CASSPYSPGTLLPGELFF; DNA: TGTGCCAGCTCACCATATTCTCCCGGGACACTGTTGCCCGGGGAGCTGTTTTTT
D: TRBD2; J: TRBJ2-5; size: NA; V: TRBV4-3; CDR3: CASSQETSGQETQYF; DNA: TGCGCCAGCAGCCAAGAAACTAGCGGCCAAGAGACCCAGTACTTC
D: NA; J: TRBJ1-1; size: NA; V: TRBV12-3/TRBV12-4; CDR3: CASSLGEKAFF; DNA: TGTGCCAGCAGTTTAGGAGAAAAGGCTTTCTTT
D: NA; J: TRBJ1-1; size: NA; V: TRBV28; CDR3: CASSFGTSNTEAFF; DNA: TGTGCCAGCAGTTTCGGGACTTCGAACACTGAAGCTTTCTTT
D: NA; J: TRBJ2-5; size: NA; V: TRBV6-2/TRBV6-3; CDR3: CASSYLRVGETQYF; DNA: TGTGCCAGCAGTTACTTGCGGGTTGGGGAGACCCAGTACTTC
D: NA; J: TRBJ1-1; size: NA; V: TRBV5-4; CDR3: CASSLELTVNTEAFF; DNA: TGTGCCAGCAGCCTAGAATTGACAGTGAACACTGAAGCTTTCTTT
D: TRBD1; J: TRBJ1-6; size: NA; V: TRBV28; CDR3: CASSFGTGISSYNSPLHF; DNA: TGTGCCAGCAGTTTCGGGACAGGGATTAGCTCCTATAATTCACCCCTCCACTTT
D: TRBD1; J: TRBJ1-1; size: NA; V: TRBV29-1; CDR3: CSATQGAMNTEAFF; DNA: TGCAGCGCTACCCAGGGGGCCATGAACACTGAAGCTTTCTTT
D: NA; J: TRBJ1-5; size: once; V: TRBV28; CDR3: CASSLGGQGKQPQHF; DNA: TGTGCCAGCAGTTTGGGGGGGCAGGGGAAACAGCCCCAGCATTTT
D: TRBD1; J: TRBJ2-5; size: NA; V: TRBV15; CDR3: CATSGTGVNSETQYF; DNA: TGTGCCACCAGCGGGACAGGGGTTAATTCGGAGACCCAGTACTTC
D: NA; J: TRBJ2-5; size: NA; V: TRBV19; CDR3: CASSIYSSETQYF; DNA: TGTGCCAGTAGTATTTACAGTTCAGAGACCCAGTACTTC
D: NA; J: TRBJ1-1; size: NA; V: TRBV7-9; CDR3: CASSLWGGPRDTEAFF; DNA: TGTGCCAGCAGCCTCTGGGGGGGGCCTCGGGACACTGAAGCTTTCTTT
D: NA; J: TRBJ2-2; size: NA; V: TRBV18; CDR3: CASSPPGNTGELFF; DNA: TGTGCCAGCTCACCACCCGGGAACACCGGGGAGCTGTTTTTT
D: NA; J: TRBJ2-6; size: NA; V: TRBV19; CDR3: CASSPGHVRISGANVLTF; DNA: TGTGCCAGTAGTCCCGGACACGTTCGCATCTCTGGGGCCAACGTCCTGACTTTC
D: NA; J: TRBJ2-5; size: NA; V: TRBV6-6; CDR3: CASTPSGGRETQYF; DNA: TGTGCCAGCACTCCATCCGGGGGTCGGGAGACCCAGTACTTC
D: TRBD1; J: TRBJ1-5; size: NA; V: TRBV6-2/TRBV6-3; CDR3: CASSYSLRGDQPQHF; DNA: TGTGCCAGCAGTTACTCCCTCAGGGGGGATCAGCCCCAGCATTTT
D: TRBD1; J: TRBJ1-2; size: NA; V: TRBV24-1; CDR3: CATSSRGTGIDGYTF; DNA: TGTGCCACCAGCTCGAGGGGGACAGGGATCGATGGCTACACCTTC